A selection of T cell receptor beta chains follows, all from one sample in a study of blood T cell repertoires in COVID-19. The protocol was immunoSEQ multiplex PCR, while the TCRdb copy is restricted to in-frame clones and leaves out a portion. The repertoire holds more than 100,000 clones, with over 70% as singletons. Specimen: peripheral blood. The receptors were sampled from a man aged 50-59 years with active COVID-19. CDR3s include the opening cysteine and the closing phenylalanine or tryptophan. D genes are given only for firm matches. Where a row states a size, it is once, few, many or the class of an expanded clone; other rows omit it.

TGTGCCAGCAGCTCGGACAGGGGACGGGGAAACACCATATATTTT,CASSSDRGRGNTIYF,TRBJ1-3,TRBD1,TRBV5-6,.
TGTGCCATCAGTGACTCCGCGGGGGGAAAAGATACGCAGTATTTT,CAISDSAGGKDTQYF,TRBJ2-3,TRBD2,TRBV10-3,.
TGTGCCAGCAGTCGAACAGGGGAAGGGGAGCTGTTTTTT,CASSRTGEGELFF,TRBJ2-2,TRBD1,TRBV6-2/TRBV6-3,.
TGCGCCAGCAGCTTGACAGGGGGCGCCTACAATGAGCAGTTCTTC,CASSLTGGAYNEQFF,TRBJ2-1,TRBD1,TRBV5-1,.
TGTGCCAGCAGCCCAAAGAGGCTTGTAACGACCGGGGAGCTGTTTTTT,CASSPKRLVTTGELFF,TRBJ2-2,.,TRBV7-9,.
TGTGCCAGCAGTTACTCCCGGATAGCGGGGGCCTTATACAATGAGCAGTTCTTC,CASSYSRIAGALYNEQFF,TRBJ2-1,TRBD2,TRBV6-2/TRBV6-3,.
TGTGCCAGCACCCCGGGGACAGTCGGAGGCTACACCTTC,CASTPGTVGGYTF,TRBJ1-2,TRBD1,TRBV25-1,.
TGTGCCAGCAGCGCAACCGGGACAGCGACCTACGAGCAGTACTTC,CASSATGTATYEQYF,TRBJ2-7,TRBD1,TRBV7-2,.
TGTGCCAGCAGCTTAAACAATCTGAACACTGAAGCTTTCTTT,CASSLNNLNTEAFF,TRBJ1-1,.,TRBV7-9,.
TGTGCCAGCAGCTTAACTGGGGGGGACACCTACGAGCAGTACTTC,CASSLTGGDTYEQYF,TRBJ2-7,.,TRBV7-3,.
TGCAGTGCTAGTGGAGGTCGGGGCTCCTACAATGAGCAGTTCTTC,CSASGGRGSYNEQFF,TRBJ2-1,.,TRBV20-1,.
TGTGCCAGCAGCTTAAGGGGTAAAGAAGAGACCCAGTACTTC,CASSLRGKEETQYF,TRBJ2-5,.,TRBV11-1,.
TGTGCCAGCTCACCACCGAGTGCAGGCTCTGGAAACACCATATATTTT,CASSPPSAGSGNTIYF,TRBJ1-3,.,TRBV18,.
TGTGCCAGCAGCCATGGACAGGCCCACTATGGCTACACCTTC,CASSHGQAHYGYTF,TRBJ1-2,TRBD1,TRBV3-1/TRBV3-2,.
TGTGCCAGCAAGAAAGGCGCGGGCACCGGGGAGCTGTTTTTT,CASKKGAGTGELFF,TRBJ2-2,.,TRBV19,.
TGTGCCACCAGCAGAGACCAGGGGGCTGAGGCTGAAGCTTTCTTT,CATSRDQGAEAEAFF,TRBJ1-1,TRBD1,TRBV15,.
TGTGCCATCAGTGAGTCATTACGGGGGAGGCGCAATCAGCCCCAGCATTTT,CAISESLRGRRNQPQHF,TRBJ1-5,.,TRBV10-3,once
TGTGCCAGCCGTAGAAACACCGGGGAGCTGTTTTTT,CASRRNTGELFF,TRBJ2-2,.,TRBV6-5,.
TGTGCCAGCAGCTTGGGACAGGGAATTGGGACCCAGTACTTC,CASSLGQGIGTQYF,TRBJ2-5,TRBD1,TRBV5-6,.
TGTGCCAGCAATCGACAGGGCGGAAACACCATATATTTT,CASNRQGGNTIYF,TRBJ1-3,TRBD1,TRBV2,.
TGTGCCAGCAGCTTAGACAGGGGAGACTATGGCTACACCTTC,CASSLDRGDYGYTF,TRBJ1-2,.,TRBV11-2,many
TGTGCCAGCAGCTTCGGACAGGGACAAGAGACCCAGTACTTC,CASSFGQGQETQYF,TRBJ2-5,TRBD1,TRBV5-4,.
TGTGCCAGCAGCTTGGAAGTGGGAGGGTCGGACTATGGCTACACCTTC,CASSLEVGGSDYGYTF,TRBJ1-2,.,TRBV5-4,.
TGTGCCAGCAGTGAATGGGGCGGAGGGGACAAAAACATTCAGTACTTC,CASSEWGGGDKNIQYF,TRBJ2-4,.,TRBV2,.
TGTGCCAGCAGCCAAGCCCGGGGCTCCTACGAGCAGTACTTC,CASSQARGSYEQYF,TRBJ2-7,.,TRBV4-2,.
TGTGCCAGCACCTTGCAGGGGTGGGGCACTGAAGCTTTCTTT,CASTLQGWGTEAFF,TRBJ1-1,.,TRBV7-2,many
TGTGCCAGCAGTTTCGACCCGGGGGTTCAAGGGACCCAGTACTTC,CASSFDPGVQGTQYF,TRBJ2-5,.,TRBV6-2/TRBV6-3,.
TGTGCCAGCAGGAGACTCGTCAATGAGCAGTTCTTC,CASRRLVNEQFF,TRBJ2-1,.,TRBV6-5,.
TGTGCCAGCAGTACCCAGGGAAGGGCTGAAGCTTTCTTT,CASSTQGRAEAFF,TRBJ1-1,.,TRBV6-6,.
TGTGCTAGTGGTTTGGGAGGGGGCTCCTACGAGCAGTACTTC,CASGLGGGSYEQYF,TRBJ2-7,.,TRBV12-5,.
TGTGCCATCAGTGGGACAGGGGGACAAAAACTGTTTTTT,CAISGTGGQKLFF,TRBJ1-4,TRBD1,TRBV10-3,.
TGTGCCAGCACCAGGCCGGGACTTCGCACAGATACGCAGTATTTT,CASTRPGLRTDTQYF,TRBJ2-3,.,TRBV11-3,.
TGTGCCAGCAGCCTAAGATGGGACAGGGGGCGGTACGAGCAGTACTTC,CASSLRWDRGRYEQYF,TRBJ2-7,TRBD1,TRBV7-6,.
TGTGCCAGCAGCCTAGGACAGGGTTTGACTGAAGCTTTCTTT,CASSLGQGLTEAFF,TRBJ1-1,TRBD1,TRBV2,once
TGTGCCAGCTCACCGGGGCGGGGGCCCTACGAGCAGTACTTC,CASSPGRGPYEQYF,TRBJ2-7,.,TRBV18,.
TGTGCCAGCAGCTTGGAATTAGCGGGGACCTACGAGCAGTACTTC,CASSLELAGTYEQYF,TRBJ2-7,TRBD2,TRBV5-5,once
TGTGCCAGTACCGGTGGGACAGTCAGCTATGGCTACACCTTC,CASTGGTVSYGYTF,TRBJ1-2,TRBD1,TRBV19,few
TGTGCCAGCAGCCCCCCGGGTGGGTATAATTCACCCCTCCACTTT,CASSPPGGYNSPLHF,TRBJ1-6,.,TRBV11-2,.
TGTGCCAGCAGTAAGGGGGACAGTCAAGGGCCCCAGCATTTT,CASSKGDSQGPQHF,TRBJ1-5,TRBD1,TRBV6-5,once
TGTGCCTGGAGTGGGACAGGGGGTTTCTACGAGCAGTACTTC,CAWSGTGGFYEQYF,TRBJ2-7,TRBD1,TRBV30,few
TGTGCCAGCAGTTACGAGCCTAACTATGGCTACACCTTC,CASSYEPNYGYTF,TRBJ1-2,.,TRBV2,.
TGTGCCAGCAGCCCAATCGACAGGGGTAATGAGCAGTTCTTC,CASSPIDRGNEQFF,TRBJ2-1,TRBD1,TRBV2,.
TGTGCCAGCAGTTACGGCGCGGGGGGGCAGGTTCAGTACTTC,CASSYGAGGQVQYF,TRBJ2-4,TRBD2,TRBV6-6,.
TGTGCCAGCAGCTTGGGAGGGCTCTCCTACGAGCAGTACTTC,CASSLGGLSYEQYF,TRBJ2-7,.,TRBV5-6,.
TGTGCCAGCAGCTTCGAGGGAATGAACACTGAAGCTTTCTTT,CASSFEGMNTEAFF,TRBJ1-1,.,TRBV5-6,.
TGTGCCAGCAGCCAGGGACTAGCGTCCTACGAGCAGTACTTC,CASSQGLASYEQYF,TRBJ2-7,TRBD2,TRBV14,.
TGTGCCAGCAGCCAGACAGACGATCAGCCCCAGCATTTT,CASSQTDDQPQHF,TRBJ1-5,.,TRBV11-2,.
TGCGCCAGCAGCCGAGGGACAGTTCTCTACGGGGACTACGAGCAGTACTTC,CASSRGTVLYGDYEQYF,TRBJ2-7,TRBD1,TRBV5-1,.
TGTGCCAGCAGCCAATCGACAGGGCAAAAAGAGACCCAGTACTTC,CASSQSTGQKETQYF,TRBJ2-5,TRBD1,TRBV3-1/TRBV3-2,.
TGTGCCACCCGAATTCTCGGGACAAGCTCCCACTCTGGAAACACCATATATTTT,CATRILGTSSHSGNTIYF,TRBJ1-3,.,TRBV19,.
TGTGCCAGCAGCTTGTCATCTACAGCGGATGGCTACACCTTC,CASSLSSTADGYTF,TRBJ1-2,.,TRBV5-4,.
TGCAGCGGATCGACAACCTACGAGCAGTACTTC,CSGSTTYEQYF,TRBJ2-7,.,TRBV29-1,.
TGTGCCAGCAGCCCCCGAACAGGGCCTTATAATTCACCCCTCCACTTT,CASSPRTGPYNSPLHF,TRBJ1-6,.,TRBV7-8,once
TGTGCCAGCAGCCCCCTAAATGAGCAGTTCTTC,CASSPLNEQFF,TRBJ2-1,.,TRBV6-2/TRBV6-3,.
TGTGCCAGCAGTGCAGGGGTTGGAAACACCATATATTTT,CASSAGVGNTIYF,TRBJ1-3,.,TRBV12-3/TRBV12-4,.
TGTGCCAGCAGTGATCGTCAGATCACAGATACGCAGTATTTT,CASSDRQITDTQYF,TRBJ2-3,.,TRBV2,.
TGTGCCAGCAGCTCAACTGATTCTCAGCCCCAGCATTTT,CASSSTDSQPQHF,TRBJ1-5,.,TRBV11-3,.
TGTGCCAGCAGCGCAGTCATCTGGGACAGGAGTTCCTACGAGCAGTACTTC,CASSAVIWDRSSYEQYF,TRBJ2-7,TRBD1,TRBV11-2,.
TGTGCCATCAGTGAGTCTTTTTGCACTCGACTCTCCTACGAGCAGTACTTC,CAISESFCTRLSYEQYF,TRBJ2-7,.,TRBV10-3,.